Listed here are 22 T cell receptor beta chains from one sample, sequenced in a study of EBV T-cell therapy then PD-1 blockade in nasopharyngeal carcinoma. The antigens for these receptors are not known. Measured with immunoSEQ multiplex PCR; TCRdb has only the in-frame clones, and not every one. Of 13,000 to 15,000 clones listed, 80% to 85% were seen once; the top ten hold 32%. Treatment described: AdE1-LMPpoly-expanded autologous EBV-specific T-cell therapy followed by anti-PD-1 nivolumab. The sequencing here drew on CD8+ T cells from blood, taken at approximately day 99 from a patient whose treatment included autologous EBV-specific T cells and nivolumab. The receptors originated from a middle-aged man with nasopharyngeal carcinoma.

Notes on this clone: Other DNA sequences within the sample encode an identical CDR3. The rearrangement joins TRBV9 to TRBJ2-7; TRBD2 matches 9 bases. J gave up 7 bases and V 0 bases, and 11 bases lay outside the gene matches. The CDR3 extends over 16 amino acids. The germline gives CDR1 SGDLS, CDR2 YYNGEE. CDR3 region: CASSVAGAGGRREQYF. CDR3 bases: TGTGCCAGCAGCGTAGCTGGGGCGGGGGGGCGTCGGGAGCAGTACTTC.

J is TRBJ2-3 and V is TRBV5-6; TRBD2 is a possible D gene (6 bases). Per germline, CDR1 SGHDT and CDR2 YYEEEE. CDR3 size: 14 residues. Trimming took 0 bases from V and 4 from J, leaving 9 bases between them. The CDR3 is CASSLGTTADTQYF. In DNA form, the CDR3 reads TGTGCCAGCAGCTTGGGGACTACGGCAGATACGCAGTATTTT.

V usage is TRBV5-4 and J usage is TRBJ1-4, with D hard to call. V was shortened by 4 bases and J by 3 bases, with 7 bases between the two germline ends. This CDR3 spans 13 amino acids. The germline V gene has CDR1 SGHNT and CDR2 YYREEE (reference sequence). CDR3 in DNA: TGTGCCAGCAGCCCGGAGCCTAATGAAAAACTGTTTTTT. Translated: CASSPEPNEKLFF.

The chain recombines TRBV7-2 with TRBJ2-5, with TRBD1 as a possible D gene (6 bases). V gave up 5 bases and J gave up 5 bases, with 18 bases separating them. CDR3 size: 15 residues. From germline, CDR1 is SGHTA and CDR2 FQGNSA. The CDR3, as DNA: TGTGCCAGCAGCACCTGGGCAGGGGTCGGGGAGACCCAGTACTTC. It is translated as CASSTWAGVGETQYF.

The V and J genes are TRBV13 and TRBJ2-6; TRBD2 might be the D (6 bases). In germline, CDR1 is PRHDT, CDR2 FYEKMQ (reference sequence). Trimming shortened V by 5 bases and J by 1 base, and 15 bases separated the two germline ends. This CDR3 contains 17 residues. CDR3 in amino acids: CASSLIGGVSGANVLTF. The CDR3 nucleotides read TGTGCCAGCAGCCTTATCGGGGGAGTGTCTGGGGCCAACGTCCTGACTTTC.

The chain's CDR3 is CASSQDHSLNEKLFF. For the CDR3, the DNA is TGCGCCAGCAGCCAAGATCACAGCTTAAATGAAAAACTGTTTTTT. The rearrangement links TRBV4-3 to TRBJ1-4; no clear D. The CDR3 consists of 15 residues. V lost 0 bases and J lost 5, with 10 bases in between. Germline loops: CDR1 LGHNA, CDR2 YSLEER.

This clone appeared a few times. This chain connects TRBV5-1 to TRBJ1-2; D remains unclear. Trimming cost V 4 bases and J 5 bases, with 12 bases left between them. The CDR3 loop spans 13 amino acids. Germline lookup yields CDR1 SGHRS and CDR2 YFSETQ. The CDR3 spells CASSQESGYGYTF. The DNA for the CDR3 is TGCGCCAGCAGCCAAGAATCGGGATATGGCTACACCTTC.

This chain uses TRBV15 with TRBJ1-4, with D uncertain. The CDR3 consists of 15 residues. The germline V gene encodes CDR1 LNHNV and CDR2 YYDKDF (reference sequence). V lost 1 base to trimming and J lost 5 bases, with 11 bases between them. The CDR3 DNA follows: TGTGCCACCAGCAGAGTTGAAGGCGAGAATGAAAAACTGTTTTTT. Amino acid sequence: CATSRVEGENEKLFF.

The V and J genes are TRBV16 and TRBJ2-7; D is perhaps TRBD1 (6 bases). This CDR3 is built from 11 residues. The ends were cut back, 3 bases at V and 9 bases at J, with 9 bases in the middle. Germline V gives CDR1 KGHSY, CDR2 FQNENV. CDR3 sequence (DNA): TGTGCCAGCAGCCAGACAGGTCTGCAGTACTTC. This translates into CASSQTGLQYF.

The chain carries TRBV4-3 and TRBJ1-6; D is possibly TRBD1 (6 bases). V shed 2 bases and J shed 10 bases, with 21 bases lying between them. The germline V gene has CDR1 LGHNA and CDR2 YSLEER. The CDR3 sequence is 17 residues long. The chain's CDR3 is CASSQYTPEDRPSPLHF. CDR3 DNA: TGCGCCAGCAGCCAATATACCCCCGAGGACAGACCATCACCCCTCCACTTT.

The chain joins TRBV15 to TRBJ2-2; D gene unclear. Germline CDR1 reads LNHNV; CDR2 reads YYDKDF (reference sequence). This CDR3 is 14 amino acids long. V was shortened by 0 bases and J by 2 bases, with 4 bases between the two germline ends. The CDR3 here is CATSRDGNTGELFF. The CDR3 region has the DNA TGTGCCACCAGCAGAGACGGAAACACCGGGGAGCTGTTTTTT. Variable domain in full (rest from reference TRBV15 and TRBJ2-2): DAMVIQNPRYQVTQFGKPVTLSCSQTLNHNVMYWYQQKSSQAPKLLFHYYDKDFNNEADTPDNFQSRRPNTSFCFLDIRSPGLGDTAMYLCATSRDGNTGELFFGEGSRLTVL.

This clone occurred a few times. This sequence joins TRBV6-1 and TRBJ1-3; D is undetermined. The CDR3 totals 16 residues. V gave up 4 bases and J gave up 4 bases, with 17 bases separating them. Germline lookup yields CDR1 MNHNS and CDR2 SASEGT. The CDR3 region is CASSVQQFLGGNTIYF. CDR3 DNA sequence: TGTGCCAGCAGTGTACAACAGTTTCTTGGAGGAAACACCATATATTTT.

This rearrangement joins TRBV9 to TRBJ1-1; D call uncertain. Between the trimmed V and J ends, which lost 4 bases and 5 bases, there was a span of 18 bases. Germline values: CDR1 SGDLS, CDR2 YYNGEE. This CDR3 is built from 15 residues. For the CDR3, the DNA is TGTGCCAGCAGCCCTTCGGCCAAAATGAGGACTGAAGCTTTCTTT. It yields the protein CASSPSAKMRTEAFF.

The CDR3 DNA reads TGTGCCAGTAGTATCACAGGGGGCCGCGAGCAGTACTTC. This encodes CASSITGGREQYF. The genes are TRBV19 and TRBJ2-7, with 9 bases identical to TRBD1. The germline V gene encodes CDR1 LNHDA and CDR2 SQIVND (reference sequence). The CDR3 totals 13 residues. J gave up 6 bases and V 3 bases, and 3 bases lay outside the gene matches. Together with reference TRBV19 and TRBJ2-7, the CDR3 gives the full variable domain: DGGITQSPKYLFRKEGQNVTLSCEQNLNHDAMYWYRQDPGQGLRLIYYSQIVNDFQKGDIAEGYSVSREKKESFPLTVTSAQKNPTAFYLCASSITGGREQYFGPGTRLTVT.

The chain recombines TRBV19 with TRBJ2-7; D unclear. The CDR3 consists of 12 residues. CDR1 is LNHDA, CDR2 SQIVND, per germline (reference sequence). Trimming removed 5 bases from V and 5 bases from J, with 10 bases in between. CDR3 sequence (DNA): TGTGCCAGTAGTGTCGGTATCCACGAGCAGTACTTC. Translation gives CASSVGIHEQYF.

By sample share, this clone is medium-sized. The CDR3: CASSPSLEGAAEAFF. The CDR3 DNA follows: TGTGCCAGCAGTCCCTCCCTTGAGGGGGCGGCTGAAGCTTTCTTT. V is TRBV6-4 and J is TRBJ1-1; TRBD1 matches at 7 bases. Losses at the gene ends were 5 bases for V and 6 bases for J; bases not matched to a gene: 12. The CDR3 spans 15 residues. CDR1 and CDR2 (germline): MRHNA, SNTAGT.

This clone appeared once. The chain links TRBV4-3 to TRBJ1-5; D is unclear. There are 15 residues in the CDR3. V was pared by 5 bases and J by 4 bases, with 15 bases between. CDR1 and CDR2 (germline): LGHNA, YSLEER. Written as DNA, the CDR3 is TGCGCCAGCAGCACTAATATGGACGGGAATCAGCCCCAGCATTTT. This translates into CASSTNMDGNQPQHF.

The rearrangement joins TRBV5-4 to TRBJ2-7, with D tentatively TRBD1 (6 bases). Germline CDR1 and CDR2: SGHNT and YYREEE (reference sequence). The CDR3 extends over 14 amino acids. The V and J ends lost 4 bases and 1 base respectively, with 12 bases between them. The CDR3 sequence: CASSAQRGSYEQYF. In DNA form, the CDR3 reads TGTGCCAGCAGCGCCCAGAGGGGGTCCTACGAGCAGTACTTC.

The J gene is TRBJ1-6, the V gene TRBV4-1, with D maybe TRBD1 (6 bases). The germline CDR1 and CDR2 sequences are MGHRA and YSYEKL. CDR3 length: 19 residues. V was shortened by 5 bases and J by 5 bases, with 25 bases between the two germline ends. Here the CDR3 reads CASSYGTFPPFWDNSPLHF. CDR3 bases: TGCGCCAGCAGCTACGGGACATTCCCTCCCTTCTGGGATAATTCACCCCTCCACTTT.

The chain joins TRBV6-2 or TRBV6-3 to TRBJ2-3; tentatively, D is TRBD2 (5 bases). V gave up 2 bases and J gave up 4 bases, with 13 bases separating them. The CDR3 covers 15 residues. The germline V gene encodes CDR1 MNHEY and CDR2 SVGEGT. The CDR3 DNA follows: TGTGCCAGCAGTTACGCGAGGGCGGAAGCAGATACGCAGTATTTT. This translates into CASSYARAEADTQYF.

The V and J genes are TRBV4-1 and TRBJ2-2, with 7 positions matching TRBD2. The CDR3 covers 15 residues. Germline V gene data show CDR1 as MGHRA and CDR2 as YSYEKL. Trimming at V came to 1 base and at J to 6 bases, leaving 5 bases not matched to a gene. The CDR3 is CASSQGLARAGELFF. The CDR3 DNA is TGCGCCAGCAGCCAAGGACTAGCACGCGCCGGGGAGCTGTTTTTT.

V gene TRBV2 combines with J gene TRBJ1-5; 8 nucleotides align to TRBD1. The CDR3 is made up of 15 amino acids. Germline CDR1 SNHLY, CDR2 FYNNEI. J gave up 7 bases and V 6 bases, and 11 bases lay outside the gene matches. The CDR3 DNA reads TGTGCCAGCAGCCTCTCTGGACAGGGAAAGCAGCCCCAGCATTTT. Translating gives CASSLSGQGKQPQHF. The variable domain in full, completed from reference TRBV2 and TRBJ1-5, reads EPEVTQTPSHQVTQMGQEVILRCVPISNHLYFYWYRQILGQKVEFLVSFYNNEISEKSEIFDDQFSVERPDGSNFTLKIRSTKLEDSAMYFCASSLSGQGKQPQHFGDGTRLSIL.